This T cell receptor (beta chain) appears in the sequencing data of a study of control samples from healthy donors and cancer patients (dated by TCRdb to about 2020). A remark on this clone: The target of this receptor is not known. Base qualities are not at hand, and no much larger clone is one base apart.

Library method: the immunoSEQ multiplex PCR assay. This immuneACCESS table, as held by TCRdb, lists in-frame sequences with V and J called but not all clones. Of the missing ones, under half trace to an unresolved V gene in checked studies; the others have no known cause. Present in this sample are 150,000 to 200,000 clones, 91% of which were seen just once. Approximately 1.6% of the sample belongs to the ten largest clones. Between the V and J ends, shortened by 0 bases and 4 bases respectively, the junction contains 16 bases. As encoded in the germline V gene, CDR1 is SGHRS while CDR2 is YFSETQ. Including cysteine and phenylalanine, the CDR3 has 16 amino acids. The only DNA kept is the CDR3, 48 bases in frame from the first base.

This TCR came from a woman aged 25-40 years in good health. Rearrangement joined TRBV5-1 to TRBJ2-5, with the D gene too uncertain to name. Sequencing was done on a sample of blood. In nucleotides, the sequence is TGCGCCAGCAGCTTGGGAGGCTTAAGTTTAGGAGAGACCCAGTACTTC. Its translation reads: CASSLGGLSLGETQYF.